This entry features one TCR beta chain sequence. This clone's antigen is unknown. Nothing much larger sits one base from this clone, and base qualities are not available. The study evaluated CTLA-4 blockade (ipilimumab) given together with focal radiation therapy in patients who had chemo-refractory metastatic non-small-cell lung cancer. This sample was included in a study of radiotherapy plus CTLA-4 blockade in lung cancer (dated 2018 in TCRdb). Describing the broader study: Objective responses occurred in roughly 20% of enrolled patients, and over 30% achieved disease control.

What the research found in general, with its limitations: The strongest predictors of response were reported to be early dynamic shifts in blood T cell clones along with a rise in serum interferon-beta following radiation. TCR clones derived from tumors expanded in peripheral blood after treatment with radiotherapy and ipilimumab.

V is pruned by 3 bases and J by 7 bases, leaving 12 bases of the junction without a gene match. The germline V gene yields SGDLS for CDR1 and YYNGEE for CDR2. There are 16 amino acids in the CDR3, from cysteine to phenylalanine inclusive. Only CDR3 DNA is held: 48 bases, read in frame from base 1. Libraries were constructed by the immunoSEQ multiplex PCR assay. Sourced from immuneACCESS, this table was stored by TCRdb with only in-frame sequences that have V and J called. A share of the clones is absent; for the studies checked, an unresolved V gene accounts for under half, and the remainder has no known explanation. In all, the sample holds roughly 80,000 clones, and over 65% of those were seen once. The top ten clonotypes cover roughly a tenth of the sample.

The chain is assembled from TRBV9 and TRBJ1-4, with 7 central nucleotides matching TRBD1. The input for sequencing was peripheral blood, taken from a patient treated with radiotherapy plus ipilimumab. The TCR sequence derives from a human donor with non-small cell lung cancer whose response to radiotherapy plus ipilimumab could not be evaluated. The encoded CDR3 is CASSDPKGGAREKLFF. The nucleotides read TGTGCCAGCAGCGACCCCAAAGGGGGCGCCCGTGAAAAACTGTTTTTT.